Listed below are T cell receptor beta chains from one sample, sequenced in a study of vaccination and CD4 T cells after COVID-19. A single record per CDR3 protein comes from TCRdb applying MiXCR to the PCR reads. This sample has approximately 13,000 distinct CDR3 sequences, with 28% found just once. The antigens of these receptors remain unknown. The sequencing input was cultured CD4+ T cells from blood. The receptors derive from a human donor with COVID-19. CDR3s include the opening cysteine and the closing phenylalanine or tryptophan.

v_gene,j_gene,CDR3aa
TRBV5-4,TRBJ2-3,CASSLAGARDTQYF
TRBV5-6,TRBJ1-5,CASSLGQDQPQHF
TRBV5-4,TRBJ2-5,CASSLEPGLGRETQYF
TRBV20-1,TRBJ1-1,CSASDTNTEAFF
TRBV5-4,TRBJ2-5,CASSLGGGGAKTQYF
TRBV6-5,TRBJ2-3,CASSYRSGSTDTQYF
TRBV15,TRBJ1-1,CATSRDKGINTEAFF
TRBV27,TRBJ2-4,CASSSDNPKNIQYF
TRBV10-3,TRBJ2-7,CAISEVRQGSFYEQYF
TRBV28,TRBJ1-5,CASSFHSSNSNQPQHF
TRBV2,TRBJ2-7,CASSESRDRSYEQYF
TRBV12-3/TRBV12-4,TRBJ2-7,CASSHTTRILGYEQYF
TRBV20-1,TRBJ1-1,CSARVPGQGTEAFF
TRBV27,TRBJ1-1,CASSTLDLNTEAFF
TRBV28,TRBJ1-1,CASSLNRGAWTEAFF
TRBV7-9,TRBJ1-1,CVSSPTRQRLNTEAFF
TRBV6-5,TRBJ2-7,CASSYAGETYEQYF
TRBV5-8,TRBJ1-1,CASSLAKDEAFF
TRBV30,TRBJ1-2,CAWCGTSSGYTF
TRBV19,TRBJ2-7,CASSINRAEEQYF
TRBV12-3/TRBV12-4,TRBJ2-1,CASRLDYNEQFF
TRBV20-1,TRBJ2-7,CSARDPGQGRHEQYF
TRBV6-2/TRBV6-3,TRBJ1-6,CASIPRGVLSPLHF